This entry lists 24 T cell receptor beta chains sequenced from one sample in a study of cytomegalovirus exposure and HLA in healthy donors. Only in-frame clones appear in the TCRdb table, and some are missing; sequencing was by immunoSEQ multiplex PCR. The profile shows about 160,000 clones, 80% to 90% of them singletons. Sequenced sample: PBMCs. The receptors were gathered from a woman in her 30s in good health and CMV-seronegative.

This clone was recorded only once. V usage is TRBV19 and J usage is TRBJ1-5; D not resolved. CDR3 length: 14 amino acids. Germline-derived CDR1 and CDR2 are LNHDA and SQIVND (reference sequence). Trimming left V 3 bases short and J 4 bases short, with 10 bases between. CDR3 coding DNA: TGTGCCAGTAGTATTGCCGGAAAGAATCAGCCCCAGCATTTT. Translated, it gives CASSIAGKNQPQHF.

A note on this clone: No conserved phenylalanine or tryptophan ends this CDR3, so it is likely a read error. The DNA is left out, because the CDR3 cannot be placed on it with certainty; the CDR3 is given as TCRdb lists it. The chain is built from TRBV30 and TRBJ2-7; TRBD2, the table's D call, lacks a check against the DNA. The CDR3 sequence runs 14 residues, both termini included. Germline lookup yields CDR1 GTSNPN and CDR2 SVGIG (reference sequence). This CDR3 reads CAWSVPGLAGDPHL.

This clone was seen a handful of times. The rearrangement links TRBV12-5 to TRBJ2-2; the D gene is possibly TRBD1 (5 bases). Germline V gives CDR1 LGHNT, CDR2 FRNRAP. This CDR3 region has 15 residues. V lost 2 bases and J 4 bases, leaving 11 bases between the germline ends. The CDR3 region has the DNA TGTGCTAGTGGTTTGATCGCTGGGGCCACCGGGGAGCTGTTTTTT. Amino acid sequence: CASGLIAGATGELFF. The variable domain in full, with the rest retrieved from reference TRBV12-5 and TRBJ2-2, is DARVTQTPRHKVTEMGQEVTMRCQPILGHNTVFWYRQTMMQGLELLAYFRNRAPLDDSGMPKDRFSAEMPDATLATLKIQPSEPRDSAVYFCASGLIAGATGELFFGEGSRLTVL.

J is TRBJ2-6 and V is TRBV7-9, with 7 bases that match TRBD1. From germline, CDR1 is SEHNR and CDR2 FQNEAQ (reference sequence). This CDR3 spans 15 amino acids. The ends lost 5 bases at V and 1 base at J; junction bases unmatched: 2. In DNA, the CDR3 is TGTGCCAGCAGCCAACAGGGGTCTGGGGCCAACGTCCTGACTTTC. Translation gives CASSQQGSGANVLTF.

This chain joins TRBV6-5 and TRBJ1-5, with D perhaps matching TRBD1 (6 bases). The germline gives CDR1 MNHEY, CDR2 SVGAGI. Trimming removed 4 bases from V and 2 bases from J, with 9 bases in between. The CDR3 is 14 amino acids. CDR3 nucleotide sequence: TGTGCCAGCAGTTCGCACAGGGGCAATCAGCCCCAGCATTTT. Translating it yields CASSSHRGNQPQHF.

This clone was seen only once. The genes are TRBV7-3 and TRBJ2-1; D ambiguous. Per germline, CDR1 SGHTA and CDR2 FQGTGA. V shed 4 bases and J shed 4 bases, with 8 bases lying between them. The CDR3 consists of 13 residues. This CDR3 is CASSSGRYNEQFF. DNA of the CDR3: TGTGCCAGCAGCTCCGGGCGGTACAATGAGCAGTTCTTC.

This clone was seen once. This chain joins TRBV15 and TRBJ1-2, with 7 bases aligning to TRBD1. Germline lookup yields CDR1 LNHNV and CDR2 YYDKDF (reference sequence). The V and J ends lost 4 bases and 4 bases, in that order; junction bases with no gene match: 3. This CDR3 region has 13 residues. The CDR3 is CATSNRGGYGYTF. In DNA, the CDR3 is TGTGCCACCAGCAACAGGGGTGGCTATGGCTACACCTTC.

CDR3 nucleotide sequence: TGTGCCAGCAGCCCGACGGGGGATCTGTACGAGCAGTACTTC. Translated, it gives CASSPTGDLYEQYF. This chain links TRBV9 with TRBJ2-7; the D gene is possibly TRBD2 (6 bases). The CDR3 sequence is 14 residues long. V gave up 4 bases and J gave up 4 bases, with 15 bases separating them. The germline V gene has CDR1 SGDLS and CDR2 YYNGEE.

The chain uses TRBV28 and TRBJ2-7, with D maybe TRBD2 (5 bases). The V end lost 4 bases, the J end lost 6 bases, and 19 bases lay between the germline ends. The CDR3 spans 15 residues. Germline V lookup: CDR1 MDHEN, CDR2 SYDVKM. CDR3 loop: CASSSLAAYTPEQYF. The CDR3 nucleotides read TGTGCCAGCAGTTCTCTAGCCGCATATACTCCCGAGCAGTACTTC.

The CDR3 DNA is TGTGCCAGCAGTTACTCGCCCGTTGGAGCTTCACCCCTCCACTTT. Translating gives CASSYSPVGASPLHF. This rearrangement joins TRBV6-6 to TRBJ1-6; no definite D call. Germline V gene sequence: CDR1 MNHNY, CDR2 SVGAGI (reference sequence). The CDR3 totals 15 residues. V was cut by 0 bases and J by 9 bases, with 12 bases left in between.

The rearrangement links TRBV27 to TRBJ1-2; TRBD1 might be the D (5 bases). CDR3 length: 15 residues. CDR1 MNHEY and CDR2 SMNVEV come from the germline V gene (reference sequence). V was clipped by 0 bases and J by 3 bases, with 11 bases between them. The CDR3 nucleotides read TGTGCCAGCAGTTTATCGGGACGGACCCACTATGGCTACACCTTC. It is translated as CASSLSGRTHYGYTF.

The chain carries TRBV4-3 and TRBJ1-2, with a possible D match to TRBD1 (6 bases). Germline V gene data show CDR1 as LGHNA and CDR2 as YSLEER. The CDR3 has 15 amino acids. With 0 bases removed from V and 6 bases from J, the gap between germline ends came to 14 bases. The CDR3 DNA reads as TGCGCCAGCAGCCAAGATAAGGGGGGTTTGAATGGCTACACCTTC. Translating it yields CASSQDKGGLNGYTF.

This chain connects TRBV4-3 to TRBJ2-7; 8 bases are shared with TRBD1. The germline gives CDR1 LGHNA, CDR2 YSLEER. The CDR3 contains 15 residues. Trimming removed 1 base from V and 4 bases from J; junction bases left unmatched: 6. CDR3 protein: CASSQGVRGLYEQYF. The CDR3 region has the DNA TGCGCCAGCAGCCAAGGTGTCAGGGGGCTGTACGAGCAGTACTTC.

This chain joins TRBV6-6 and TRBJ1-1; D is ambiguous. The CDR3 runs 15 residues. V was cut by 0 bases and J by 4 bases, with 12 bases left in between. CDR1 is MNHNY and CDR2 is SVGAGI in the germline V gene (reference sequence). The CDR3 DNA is TGTGCCAGCAGTTACTCCGGCGGGGAGCGCACTGAAGCTTTCTTT. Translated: CASSYSGGERTEAFF.

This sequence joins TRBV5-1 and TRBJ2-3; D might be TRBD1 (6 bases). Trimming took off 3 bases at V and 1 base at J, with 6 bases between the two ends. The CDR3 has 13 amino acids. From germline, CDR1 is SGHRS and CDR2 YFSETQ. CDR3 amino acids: CASSYRGTDTQYF. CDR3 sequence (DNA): TGCGCCAGCAGCTACAGGGGCACAGATACGCAGTATTTT.

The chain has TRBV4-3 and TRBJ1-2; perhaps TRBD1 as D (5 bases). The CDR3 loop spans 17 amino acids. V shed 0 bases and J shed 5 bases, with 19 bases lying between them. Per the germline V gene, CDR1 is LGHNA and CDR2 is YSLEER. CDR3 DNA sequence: TGCGCCAGCAGCCAAGACGGAGTTTTCTCGGACACATATGGCTACACCTTC. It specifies CASSQDGVFSDTYGYTF.

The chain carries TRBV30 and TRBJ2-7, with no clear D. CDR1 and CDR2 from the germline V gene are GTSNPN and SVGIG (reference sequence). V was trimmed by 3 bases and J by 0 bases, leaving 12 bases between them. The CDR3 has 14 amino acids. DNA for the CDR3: TGTGCCTGGAGAAATCGAGGTCTCTCCTACGAGCAGTACTTC. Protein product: CAWRNRGLSYEQYF.

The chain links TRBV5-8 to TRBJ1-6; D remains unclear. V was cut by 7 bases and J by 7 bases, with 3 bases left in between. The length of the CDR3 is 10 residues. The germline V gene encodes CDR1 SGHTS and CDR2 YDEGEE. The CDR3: CASVNSPLHF. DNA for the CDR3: TGTGCCAGCGTAAATTCACCCCTCCACTTT.

This CDR3 is CASSRGSNQPQHF. CDR3 DNA sequence: TGCGCCAGCAGCAGGGGAAGCAATCAGCCCCAGCATTTT. This chain joins TRBV4-1 and TRBJ1-5, with D possibly TRBD1 on 5 matching bases. Trimming left V 5 bases short and J 1 base short, with 6 bases between. The CDR3 has 13 amino acids. Germline V gene sequence: CDR1 MGHRA, CDR2 YSYEKL.

The CDR3 protein is CASSIRESYNEQFF. The CDR3 coding sequence is TGTGCCAGTAGTATCAGGGAGTCCTACAATGAGCAGTTCTTC. The chain uses TRBV19 and TRBJ2-1; the D call may be TRBD1 or TRBD2 (5 bases each). The CDR3 loop spans 14 amino acids. V lost 3 bases, J lost 1 base, and 7 bases lay in between. From germline, CDR1 is LNHDA and CDR2 SQIVND (reference sequence).

CDR3 protein: CASSFSGSAGELFF. The DNA for the CDR3 is TGTGCCAGCAGTTTCAGCGGGAGTGCCGGGGAGCTGTTTTTT. The chain carries TRBV27 and TRBJ2-2, with 8 bases aligning to TRBD2. Germline CDR1 reads MNHEY; CDR2 reads SMNVEV (reference sequence). This CDR3 has 14 residues. The V and J ends lost 3 bases and 6 bases, in that order; junction bases with no gene match: 3.

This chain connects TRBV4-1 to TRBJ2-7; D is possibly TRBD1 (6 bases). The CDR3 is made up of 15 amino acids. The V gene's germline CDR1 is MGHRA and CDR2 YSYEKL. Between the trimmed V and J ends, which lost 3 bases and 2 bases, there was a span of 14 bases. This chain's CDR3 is CASSHRLGGPYEQYF. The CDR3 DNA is TGCGCCAGCAGCCATAGGCTAGGGGGACCCTACGAGCAGTACTTC.

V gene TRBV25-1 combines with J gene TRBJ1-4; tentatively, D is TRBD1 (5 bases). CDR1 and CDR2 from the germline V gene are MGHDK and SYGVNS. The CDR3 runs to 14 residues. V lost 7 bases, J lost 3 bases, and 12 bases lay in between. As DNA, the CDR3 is TGTGCCAGCACTTCAGGGCAGGCTAATGAAAAACTGTTTTTT. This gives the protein CASTSGQANEKLFF.

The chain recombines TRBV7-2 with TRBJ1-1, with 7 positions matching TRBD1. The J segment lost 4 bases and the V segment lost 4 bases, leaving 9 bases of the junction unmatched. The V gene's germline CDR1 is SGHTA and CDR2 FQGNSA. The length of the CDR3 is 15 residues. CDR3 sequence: CASSSTGTATTEAFF. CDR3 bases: TGTGCCAGCAGCTCGACCGGGACAGCGACCACTGAAGCTTTCTTT.